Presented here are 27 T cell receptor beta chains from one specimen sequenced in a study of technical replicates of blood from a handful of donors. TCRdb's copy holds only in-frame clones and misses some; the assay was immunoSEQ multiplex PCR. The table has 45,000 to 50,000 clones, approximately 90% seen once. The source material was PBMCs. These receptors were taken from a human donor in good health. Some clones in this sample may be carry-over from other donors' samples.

The CDR3 DNA is TGTGCCAGTAGAGACAGGGCTAGCAATCAGCCCCAGCATTTT. Protein: CASRDRASNQPQHF. The chain employs TRBV19 and TRBJ1-5, with TRBD1 matching over 7 bases. CDR1 and CDR2 (germline): LNHDA, SQIVND (reference sequence). The CDR3 runs 14 residues. Trimming took 6 bases from V and 0 from J; bases not matched to a gene: 2.

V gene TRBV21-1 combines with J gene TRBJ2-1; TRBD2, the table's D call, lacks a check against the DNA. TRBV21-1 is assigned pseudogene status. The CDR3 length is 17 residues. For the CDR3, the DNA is TGTGCCAGCAGCCCGCAATGGGGGACTCTAGCGAGGAATGAGCAGTTCTTC. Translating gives CASSPQWGTLARNEQFF.

Written as DNA, the CDR3 is TGTGCCCTGCCAGGGAACACCGGGGAGCTGTTTTTT. It encodes CALPGNTGELFF. J is TRBJ2-2 and V is TRBV7-9, with D hard to call. This CDR3 has 12 amino acids. Germline CDR1 reads SEHNR; CDR2 reads FQNEAQ (reference sequence). Trimming shortened V by 11 bases and J by 1 base, and 8 bases separated the two germline ends.

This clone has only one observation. The CDR3 sequence is CAISEQMGAYGYTF. The CDR3 DNA reads as TGTGCCATCAGTGAGCAAATGGGCGCCTATGGCTACACCTTC. The chain joins TRBV10-3 to TRBJ1-2; no clear D. The CDR3 spans 14 residues. From germline, CDR1 is ENHRY and CDR2 SYGVKD. Trimming cost V 2 bases and J 4 bases, with 11 bases left between them.

In nucleotides, the CDR3 is TGTGCCAGCAGCGTAGGGACAGGGAGGGGTGAGCAGTTCTTC. Translated, it gives CASSVGTGRGEQFF. The chain has TRBV9 and TRBJ2-1, with D perhaps matching TRBD1 (8 bases). The CDR3 covers 14 residues. The germline V gene has CDR1 SGDLS and CDR2 YYNGEE. Trimming removed 0 bases at V and 9 bases at J, with 13 bases between.

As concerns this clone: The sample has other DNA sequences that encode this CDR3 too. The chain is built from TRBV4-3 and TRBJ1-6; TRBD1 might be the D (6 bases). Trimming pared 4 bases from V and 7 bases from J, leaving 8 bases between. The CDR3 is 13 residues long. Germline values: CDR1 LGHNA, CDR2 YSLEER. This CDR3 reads CASSLGQNSPLHF. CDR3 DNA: TGCGCCAGCAGCCTCGGACAGAATTCACCCCTCCACTTT.

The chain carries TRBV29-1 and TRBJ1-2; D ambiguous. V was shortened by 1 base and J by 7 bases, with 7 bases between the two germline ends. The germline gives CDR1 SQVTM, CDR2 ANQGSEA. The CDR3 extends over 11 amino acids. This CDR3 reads CSVEVELGYTF. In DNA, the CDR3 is TGCAGCGTTGAAGTGGAGCTTGGCTACACCTTC.

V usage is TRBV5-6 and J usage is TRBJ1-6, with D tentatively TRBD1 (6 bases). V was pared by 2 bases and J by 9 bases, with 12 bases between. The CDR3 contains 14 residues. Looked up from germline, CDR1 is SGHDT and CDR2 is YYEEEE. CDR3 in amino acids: CASSFRGLRSPLHF. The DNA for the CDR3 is TGTGCCAGCAGCTTCAGGGGCCTGCGTTCACCCCTCCACTTT.

The CDR3 sequence is CSVGKTSGVEDTQYF. The CDR3 nucleotides are TGCAGCGTTGGAAAGACTAGCGGGGTCGAAGATACGCAGTATTTT. The chain employs TRBV29-1 and TRBJ2-3, with TRBD2 identical over 11 bases. Germline CDR1 SQVTM, CDR2 ANQGSEA. This CDR3 has 15 amino acids. The trim removed 4 bases at V and 5 bases at J, leaving 8 bases unmatched.

The CDR3 sequence: CASSPWDRDSYGYTF. DNA for the CDR3: TGTGCCAGTAGCCCCTGGGACAGGGATAGCTATGGCTACACCTTC. The chain couples TRBV19 to TRBJ1-2, with 9 bases fitting TRBD1. The CDR3 sequence is 15 residues long. CDR1 is LNHDA, CDR2 SQIVND, per germline (reference sequence). V dropped 6 bases and J dropped 4; count of bases not matched to a gene: 9. The variable domain in full, completed from reference TRBV19 and TRBJ1-2, reads DGGITQSPKYLFRKEGQNVTLSCEQNLNHDAMYWYRQDPGQGLRLIYYSQIVNDFQKGDIAEGYSVSREKKESFPLTVTSAQKNPTAFYLCASSPWDRDSYGYTFGSGTRLTVV.

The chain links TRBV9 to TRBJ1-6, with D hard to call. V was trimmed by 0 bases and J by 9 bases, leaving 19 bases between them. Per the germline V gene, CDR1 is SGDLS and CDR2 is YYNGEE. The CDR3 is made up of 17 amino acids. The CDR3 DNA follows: TGTGCCAGCAGCGTAGCTCCCGGGGAATCAATAGGTTCACCCCTCCACTTT. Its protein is CASSVAPGESIGSPLHF.

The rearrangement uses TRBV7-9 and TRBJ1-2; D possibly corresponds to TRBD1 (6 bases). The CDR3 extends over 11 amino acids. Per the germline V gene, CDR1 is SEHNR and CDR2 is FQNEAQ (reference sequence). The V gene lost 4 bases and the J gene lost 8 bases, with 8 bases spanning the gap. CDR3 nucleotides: TGTGCCAGCAGCTCAGGGGACGGCTACACCTTC. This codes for CASSSGDGYTF. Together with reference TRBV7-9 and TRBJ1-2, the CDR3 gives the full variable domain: DTGVSQNPRHKITKRGQNVTFRCDPISEHNRLYWYRQTLGQGPEFLTYFQNEAQLEKSRLLSDRFSAERPKGSFSTLEIQRTEQGDSAMYLCASSSGDGYTFGSGTRLTVV.

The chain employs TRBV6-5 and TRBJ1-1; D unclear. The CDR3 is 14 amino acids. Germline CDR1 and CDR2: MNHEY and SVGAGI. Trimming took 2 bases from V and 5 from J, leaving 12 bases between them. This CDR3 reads CASSYEETGTEAFF. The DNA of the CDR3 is TGTGCCAGCAGTTACGAGGAGACGGGGACTGAAGCTTTCTTT.

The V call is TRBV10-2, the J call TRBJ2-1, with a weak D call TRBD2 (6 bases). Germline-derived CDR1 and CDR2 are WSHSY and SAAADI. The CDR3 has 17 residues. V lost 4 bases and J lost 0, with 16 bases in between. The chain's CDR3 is CASSGGSRESSYNEQFF. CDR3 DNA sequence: TGCGCCAGCAGTGGGGGCAGTCGGGAGAGCTCCTACAATGAGCAGTTCTTC.

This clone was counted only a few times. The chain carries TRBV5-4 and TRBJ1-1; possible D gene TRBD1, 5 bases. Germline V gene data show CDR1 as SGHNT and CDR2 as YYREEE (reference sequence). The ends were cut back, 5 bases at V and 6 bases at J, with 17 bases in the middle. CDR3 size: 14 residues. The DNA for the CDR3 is TGTGCCAGCAGTTTCCGGGACCGGGGGTCTGAAGCTTTCTTT. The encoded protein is CASSFRDRGSEAFF.

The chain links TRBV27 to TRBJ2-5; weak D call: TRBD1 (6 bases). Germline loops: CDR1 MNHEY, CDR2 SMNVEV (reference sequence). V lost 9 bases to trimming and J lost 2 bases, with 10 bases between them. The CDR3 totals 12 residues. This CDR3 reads CASGQSQETQYF. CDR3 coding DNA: TGTGCCAGTGGACAGTCTCAAGAGACCCAGTACTTC.

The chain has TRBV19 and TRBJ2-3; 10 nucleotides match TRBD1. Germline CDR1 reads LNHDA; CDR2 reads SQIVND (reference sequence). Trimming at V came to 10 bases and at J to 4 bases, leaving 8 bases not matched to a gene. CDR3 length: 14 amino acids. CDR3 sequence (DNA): TGTGCCACAGCGACAGGGGGCGCATCAGATACGCAGTATTTT. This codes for CATATGGASDTQYF.

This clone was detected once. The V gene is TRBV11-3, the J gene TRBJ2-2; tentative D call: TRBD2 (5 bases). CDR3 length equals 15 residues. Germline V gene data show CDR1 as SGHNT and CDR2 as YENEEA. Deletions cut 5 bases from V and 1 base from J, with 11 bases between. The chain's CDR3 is CASSLGGLNTGELFF. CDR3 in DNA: TGTGCCAGCAGCCTCGGCGGGTTGAACACCGGGGAGCTGTTTTTT.

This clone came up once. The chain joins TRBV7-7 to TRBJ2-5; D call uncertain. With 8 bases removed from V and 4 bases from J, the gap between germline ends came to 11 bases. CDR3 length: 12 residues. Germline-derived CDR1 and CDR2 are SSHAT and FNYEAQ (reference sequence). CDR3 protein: CASGSKRETQYF. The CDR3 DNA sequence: TGTGCCAGCGGTAGTAAACGAGAGACCCAGTACTTC.

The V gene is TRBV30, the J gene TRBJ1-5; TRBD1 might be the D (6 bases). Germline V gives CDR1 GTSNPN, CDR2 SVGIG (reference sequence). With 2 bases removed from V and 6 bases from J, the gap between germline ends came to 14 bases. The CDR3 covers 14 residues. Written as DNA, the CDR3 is TGTGCCTGGAGTCGGGAACAGGGCGGTCAGCCCCAGCATTTT. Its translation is CAWSREQGGQPQHF.

CDR3 DNA sequence: TGTGCCATCAGTGGGACAGGGGGCGGTTCACCCCTCCACTTT. Its protein is CAISGTGGGSPLHF. This chain links TRBV10-3 with TRBJ1-6; 11 bases fit TRBD1. The CDR3 runs to 14 residues. Germline loops: CDR1 ENHRY, CDR2 SYGVKD. J lost 9 bases, V lost 4 bases, and 2 bases had no gene match.

The chain's CDR3 is CASTLGGRDYHEQFF. The CDR3 coding sequence is TGTGCCAGCACTCTGGGGGGGCGGGACTATCATGAGCAGTTCTTC. The chain joins TRBV27 to TRBJ2-1; D is possibly TRBD2 (7 bases). V lost 7 bases to trimming and J lost 8 bases, with 21 bases between them. Looked up from germline, CDR1 is MNHEY and CDR2 is SMNVEV (reference sequence). The CDR3 is 15 residues long.

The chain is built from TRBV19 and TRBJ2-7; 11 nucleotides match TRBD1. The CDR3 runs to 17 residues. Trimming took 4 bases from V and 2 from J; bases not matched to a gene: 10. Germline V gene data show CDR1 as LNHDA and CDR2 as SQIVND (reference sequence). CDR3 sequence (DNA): TGTGCCAGTAGTACTTCGCACCGGGACAGGGGGGCCTACGAGCAGTACTTC. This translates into CASSTSHRDRGAYEQYF.

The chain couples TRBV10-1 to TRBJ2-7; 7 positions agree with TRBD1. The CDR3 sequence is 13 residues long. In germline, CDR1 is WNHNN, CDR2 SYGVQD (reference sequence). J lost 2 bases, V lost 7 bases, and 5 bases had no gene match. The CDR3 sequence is CASTRDRPYEQYF. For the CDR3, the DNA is TGCGCCAGCACTCGGGACAGACCCTACGAGCAGTACTTC.

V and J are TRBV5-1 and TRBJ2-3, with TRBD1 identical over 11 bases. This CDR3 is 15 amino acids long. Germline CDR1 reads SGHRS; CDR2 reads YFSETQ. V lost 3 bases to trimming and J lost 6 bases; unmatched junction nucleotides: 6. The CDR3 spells CASSWGQGVVDTQYF. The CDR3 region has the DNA TGCGCCAGCAGCTGGGGACAGGGGGTGGTGGATACGCAGTATTTT.

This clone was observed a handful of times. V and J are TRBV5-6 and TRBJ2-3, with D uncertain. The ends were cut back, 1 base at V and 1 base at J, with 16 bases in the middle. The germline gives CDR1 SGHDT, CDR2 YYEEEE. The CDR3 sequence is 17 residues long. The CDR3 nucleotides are TGTGCCAGCAGCTTGTACGCCGGGTTCACTGGCACAGATACGCAGTATTTT. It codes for CASSLYAGFTGTDTQYF.

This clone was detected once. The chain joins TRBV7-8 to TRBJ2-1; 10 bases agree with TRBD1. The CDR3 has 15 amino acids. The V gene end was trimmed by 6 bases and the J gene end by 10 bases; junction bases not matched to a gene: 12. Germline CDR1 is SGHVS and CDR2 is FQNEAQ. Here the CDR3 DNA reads TGTGCCAGCAGGAACCGGGACAGGGGTCTCGACGAGCAGTTCTTC. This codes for CASRNRDRGLDEQFF. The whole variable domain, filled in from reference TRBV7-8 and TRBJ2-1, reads GAGVSQSPRYKVAKRGQDVALRCDPISGHVSLFWYQQALGQGPEFLTYFQNEAQLDKSGLPSDRFFAERPEGSVSTLKIQRTQQEDSAVYLCASRNRDRGLDEQFFGPGTRLTVL.